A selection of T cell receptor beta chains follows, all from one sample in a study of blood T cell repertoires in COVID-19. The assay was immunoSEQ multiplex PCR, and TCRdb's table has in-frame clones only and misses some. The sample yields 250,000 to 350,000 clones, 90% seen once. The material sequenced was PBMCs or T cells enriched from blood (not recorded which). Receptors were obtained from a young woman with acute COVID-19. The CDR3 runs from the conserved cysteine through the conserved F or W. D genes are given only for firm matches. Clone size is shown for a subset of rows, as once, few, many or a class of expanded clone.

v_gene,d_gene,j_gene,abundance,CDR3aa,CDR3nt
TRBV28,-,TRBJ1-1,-,CASSLSGTEAFF,TGTGCCAGCAGTTTAAGCGGCACTGAAGCTTTCTTT
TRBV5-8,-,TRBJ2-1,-,CASSRTVYNEQFF,TGTGCCAGCAGTCGGACAGTGTACAATGAGCAGTTCTTC
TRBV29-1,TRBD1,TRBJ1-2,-,CSVGQGGNYGYTF,TGCAGCGTTGGACAGGGTGGCAACTATGGCTACACCTTC
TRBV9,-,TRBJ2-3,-,CASKREEVSTDTQYF,TGTGCCAGCAAGAGGGAGGAAGTTAGCACAGATACGCAGTATTTT
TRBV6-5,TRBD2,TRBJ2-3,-,CASSLGLESNTQYF,TGTGCCAGCAGTCTAGGACTAGAGTCTAATACGCAGTATTTT
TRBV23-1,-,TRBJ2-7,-,CARGDFPSYEQYF,TGCGCCAGAGGAGACTTTCCTTCCTACGAGCAGTACTTC
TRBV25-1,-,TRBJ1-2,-,CASSDPSGNYGYTF,TGTGCCAGCAGTGACCCCTCAGGGAACTATGGCTACACCTTC
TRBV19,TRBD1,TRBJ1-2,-,CASTPVQGVGYTF,TGTGCCAGTACCCCGGTTCAGGGGGTTGGCTACACCTTC
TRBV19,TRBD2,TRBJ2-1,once,CASSPWVAGYNEQFF,TGTGCCAGTAGTCCCTGGGTAGCGGGGTACAATGAGCAGTTCTTC
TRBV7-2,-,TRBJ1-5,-,CASSPGGPRPQPQHF,TGTGCCAGCAGCCCCGGAGGGCCACGCCCCCAGCCCCAGCATTTT